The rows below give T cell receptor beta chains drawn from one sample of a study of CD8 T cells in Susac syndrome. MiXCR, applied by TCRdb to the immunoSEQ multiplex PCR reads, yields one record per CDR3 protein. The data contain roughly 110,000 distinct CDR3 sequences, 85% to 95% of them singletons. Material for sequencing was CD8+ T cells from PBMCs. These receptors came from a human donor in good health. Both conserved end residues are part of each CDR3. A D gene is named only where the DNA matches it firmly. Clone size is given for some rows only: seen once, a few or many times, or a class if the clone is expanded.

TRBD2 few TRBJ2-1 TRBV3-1 TGTGCCAGCAGCATCGGACTAGCGGGGGGAGGTGGTGAGCAGTTCTTC CASSIGLAGGGGEQFF
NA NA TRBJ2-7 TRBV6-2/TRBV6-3 TGTGCCAGCAGTTCCTCGGGCAATCTCGAGCAGTACTTC CASSSSGNLEQYF
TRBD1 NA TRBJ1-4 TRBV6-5 TGTGCCAGGAGACAGGGGGCGACGGAAAAACTGTTTTTT CARRQGATEKLFF
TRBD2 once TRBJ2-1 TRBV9 TGTGCCAGCAGCCTCCCGGTGAGCGGGGGAAACAATGAGCAGTTCTTC CASSLPVSGGNNEQFF
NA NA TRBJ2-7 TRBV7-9 TGTGCCAGCAGCGACCCCATCCTGGGATGGTACGAGCAGTACTTC CASSDPILGWYEQYF
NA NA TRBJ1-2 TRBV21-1 TGTGCCAGCAGGAATCTCCGGGGGCGGACCTATGGCTACACCTTC CASRNLRGRTYGYTF
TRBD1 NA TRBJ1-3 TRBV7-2 TGTGCCAGCAGCTTATCACAGGGGAACTCTGGAAACACCATATATTTT CASSLSQGNSGNTIYF
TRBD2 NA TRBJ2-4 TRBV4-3 TGCGCCAGCAGCCAAGACGGGGGAGGGCTCATTCAGTACTTC CASSQDGGGLIQYF
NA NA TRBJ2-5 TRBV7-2 TGTGCCAGCAGCTTAGTTCTGACGGGACGTCAAGCAGAGACCCAGTACTTC CASSLVLTGRQAETQYF
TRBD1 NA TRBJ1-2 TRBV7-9 TGTGCCAGCAGCGCCCGGGACAGAGGTGGCTACACCTTC CASSARDRGGYTF
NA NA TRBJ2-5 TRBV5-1 TGCGCCAGCAGCTTGGCTCTTACAGGAGAGGAGACCCAGTACTTC CASSLALTGEETQYF
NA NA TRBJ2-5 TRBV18 TGTGCCAGCTCACACAGACAGAGCCAAGAGACCCAGTACTTC CASSHRQSQETQYF
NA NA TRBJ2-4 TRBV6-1 TGTGCCAGCAGTCCCGTCGTGACAGAGCCACTAGCCAAAAACATTCAGTACTTC CASSPVVTEPLAKNIQYF
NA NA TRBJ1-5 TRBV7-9 TGTGCCAGCAGCGTAGGGAGTGAGCCCCAGCATTTT CASSVGSEPQHF
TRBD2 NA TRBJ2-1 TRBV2 TGTGCCAGCAGTCTGGGACGGACTAGCGGGGTTGGGAATGAGCAGTTCTTC CASSLGRTSGVGNEQFF
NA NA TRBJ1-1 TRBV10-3 TGTGCCATCAGTGAGGCAGAATACACTGAAGCTTTCTTT CAISEAEYTEAFF
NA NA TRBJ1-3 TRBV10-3 TGTGCCATCAGTGAGGGGGGACGCCACTCTGGAAACACCATATATTTT CAISEGGRHSGNTIYF
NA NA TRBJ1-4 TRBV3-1 TGTGCCAGCAGCCGGGACGGAGCAACTAATGAAAAACTGTTTTTT CASSRDGATNEKLFF
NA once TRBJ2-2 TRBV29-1 TGCAGCGTCGTACAGGGTCGCGAGCTGTTTTTT CSVVQGRELFF
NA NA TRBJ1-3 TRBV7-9 TGTGCCAGCAGCTTAGTTGTAACACCGTCTGGAAACACCATATATTTT CASSLVVTPSGNTIYF
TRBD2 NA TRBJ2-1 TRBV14 TGTGCCAGCAGCCAAGAAGGGACTAGCGGGAGTATAGTTCAGTTCTTC CASSQEGTSGSIVQFF
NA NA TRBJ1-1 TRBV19 TGTGCCAGTAGTGCTTTAGGGGTCAGGAACACTGAAGCTTTCTTT CASSALGVRNTEAFF
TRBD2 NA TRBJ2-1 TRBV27 TGTGCCAGCAGTAAGACTAGCGCCCACAATGAGCAGTTCTTC CASSKTSAHNEQFF
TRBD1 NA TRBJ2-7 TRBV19 TGTGCCAGTAGACCCCCGGGACAGGGGATCTACGAGCAGTACTTC CASRPPGQGIYEQYF
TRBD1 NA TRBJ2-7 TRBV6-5 TGTGCCAGCAGTTACTCGATCGGACAGGGGCACGAGCAGTACTTC CASSYSIGQGHEQYF
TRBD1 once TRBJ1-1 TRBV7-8 TGTGCCAGCAGCTTACCTCGATCGACAGGGAAGGACACTGAAGCTTTCTTT CASSLPRSTGKDTEAFF
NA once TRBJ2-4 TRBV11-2 TGTGCCAGCAGCTTAGTAGGGGGTACGGCCAAAAACATTCAGTACTTC CASSLVGGTAKNIQYF
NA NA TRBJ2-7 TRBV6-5 TGTGCCAGCAGTTACTCCCGAGGCGAGCAGTACTTC CASSYSRGEQYF
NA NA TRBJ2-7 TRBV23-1 TGCGCCAGCAGTCACCACGGGGGGCACATCTACAACGAGCAGTACTTC CASSHHGGHIYNEQYF
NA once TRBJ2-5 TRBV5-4 TGTGCCAGCAGCTTGGCGTCCGCGCCCGGGACCCAGTACTTC CASSLASAPGTQYF
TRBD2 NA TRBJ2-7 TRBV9 TGTGCCAGCAGCGTAACGGCGGGAGGGACCTACGAGCAGTACTTC CASSVTAGGTYEQYF
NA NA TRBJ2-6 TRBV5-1 TGCGCCAGCAAGATGACCTCTGGGGCCAACGTCCTGACTTTC CASKMTSGANVLTF
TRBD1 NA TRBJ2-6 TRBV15 TGTGCCACCAGCATCCGGGACAGGGATCTCTCTGGGGCCAACGTCCTGACTTTC CATSIRDRDLSGANVLTF
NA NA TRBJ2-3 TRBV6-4 TGTGCCAGCAGTGTGATCGGTGGGGCCTTAGCGGATACGCAGTATTTT CASSVIGGALADTQYF
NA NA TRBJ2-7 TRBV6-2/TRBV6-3 TGTGCCAGCAGTCCCCAGGTCGTACGGGAGCAGTACTTC CASSPQVVREQYF
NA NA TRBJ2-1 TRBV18 TGTGCCAGCTCACCACAAACCCTCAATGAGCAGTTCTTC CASSPQTLNEQFF
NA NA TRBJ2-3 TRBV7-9 TGTGCCAGCAGCTTCAGGGGTACCGACACAGATACGCAGTATTTT CASSFRGTDTDTQYF
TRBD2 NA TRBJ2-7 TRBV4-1 TGCGCCAGCAGCCAACCGACTAGCGGGAGATCCTACGAGCAGTACTTC CASSQPTSGRSYEQYF
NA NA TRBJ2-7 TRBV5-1 TGCGCCAGCAGCTCCGCAGACTACGAGCAGTACTTC CASSSADYEQYF
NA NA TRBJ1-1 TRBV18 TGTGCCAGCTCACCAAGACCTGGACAGTTGAACACTGAAGCTTTCTTT CASSPRPGQLNTEAFF
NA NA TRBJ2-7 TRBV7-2 TGTGCCAGCAGCTTTGACAGTACCTACGAGCAGTACTTC CASSFDSTYEQYF
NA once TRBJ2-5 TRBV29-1 TGCAGCGTTGAGGAACAGCAAGAGACCCAGTACTTC CSVEEQQETQYF
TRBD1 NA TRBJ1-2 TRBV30 TGTGCCTGGAGTGTGTCAGGGGGACTTGGCTACACCTTC CAWSVSGGLGYTF
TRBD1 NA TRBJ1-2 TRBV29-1 TGCAGCGTTGTTGCAGGGGGCTCGTCGTATGGCTACACCTTC CSVVAGGSSYGYTF
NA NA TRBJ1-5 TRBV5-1 TGCGCCAGCCGGGCGGGGGGTCGCGAGGATCAGCCCCAGCATTTT CASRAGGREDQPQHF
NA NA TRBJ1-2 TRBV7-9 TGTGCCAGCAGCTTAGCGTGGGGGAACCCTGGCTACACCTTC CASSLAWGNPGYTF
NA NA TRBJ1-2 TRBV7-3 TGTGCCAGCAGCGAGAACACAGGGTATGGCTACACCTTC CASSENTGYGYTF
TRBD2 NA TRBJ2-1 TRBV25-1 TGTGCCAGCAGCCTGGGGCTAGCGGGGTACAATGAGCAGTTCTTC CASSLGLAGYNEQFF
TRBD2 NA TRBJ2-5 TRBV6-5 TGTGCCAGCAGTTACTCGACAGGCGGGGGGCAAGAGACCCAGTACTTC CASSYSTGGGQETQYF